This T cell receptor beta chain is drawn from a study of blood T cells in healthy people across ages. Study conclusions and caveats: Higher diversity, along with more naive CD4+ cells, distinguished long-lived donors from aged donors.

A word on this clonotype: Its specificity is unknown.

Each donor supplied 7.5 to 10 milliliters of peripheral blood. V was clipped by 5 bases and J by 4 bases, with 9 bases between them. Germline lookup yields CDR1 MNHEY and CDR2 SMNVEV (reference sequence). The CDR3 runs to 13 residues. A second PCR of 7 to 11 cycles used a sample-barcoded 5' primer and a J-beta primer mix. TCRdb independently ran MiXCR on the 5' RACE reads; one entry per CDR3 protein. The sample holds under 700,000 distinct CDR3 sequences, approximately 25% seen once. These data also formed part of another study, on T cells of mothers and their children. That report adds: Donation involved a few healthy Caucasian mothers and the six children that they had.

The sample comprised blood. This sequence was found in a boy aged 10-17 years in good health. The chain recombines TRBV27 with TRBJ2-1, with a tentative D call TRBD1 (6 bases). The CDR3 DNA follows: TGTGCCAGCAGTATTACAGGGTACAATGAGCAGTTCTTC. Translating it yields CASSITGYNEQFF.